Following are 6 T cell receptor beta chains from one sample sequenced in a study of cytomegalovirus exposure and HLA in healthy donors (dated by TCRdb to 2015 to 2018). Library preparation employed the immunoSEQ multiplex PCR assay. For the multiplex PCR, a mixture combining 60 forward primers for TCR Vbeta segments and 13 reverse primers for TCR Jbeta segments was used. TCRdb retrieved this table from immuneACCESS and kept in-frame rearrangements only. Not all clones are present; in checked studies, unresolved V genes account for under half, and no reason is known for the remainder. This sample has some 170,000 clones in its table, and approximately 78% of those were observed once. The ten most abundant clones make up 6.5% to 7.5% of the sample. Sequenced material: PBMCs. These receptors were collected from a woman aged 25-40 years in good health and CMV-seropositive.

The chain has TRBV5-1 and TRBJ2-1; weak D call: TRBD2 (5 bases). Trimming took off 1 base at V and 3 bases at J, with 8 bases between the two ends. CDR1 and CDR2 from the germline V gene are SGHRS and YFSETQ. This CDR3 is built from 14 residues. In DNA form, the CDR3 reads TGCGCCAGCAGCTTGAATCGGGGCTACAATGAGCAGTTCTTC. It encodes CASSLNRGYNEQFF.

The table lists this clone with a count of one. The rearrangement links TRBV2 to TRBJ1-3, with D unresolved. Trimming shortened V by 4 bases and J by 4 bases, and 8 bases separated the two germline ends. Per the germline V gene, CDR1 is SNHLY and CDR2 is FYNNEI. The CDR3 extends over 13 amino acids. CDR3 amino acids: CASSALSGNTIYF. As DNA, the CDR3 is TGTGCCAGCAGTGCACTATCAGGAAACACCATATATTTT. The full variable domain, in which reference TRBV2 and TRBJ1-3 provide the parts outside the CDR3, is EPEVTQTPSHQVTQMGQEVILRCVPISNHLYFYWYRQILGQKVEFLVSFYNNEISEKSEIFDDQFSVERPDGSNFTLKIRSTKLEDSAMYFCASSALSGNTIYFGEGSWLTVV.

This chain uses TRBV19 with TRBJ2-7; 7 positions agree with TRBD1. V dropped 5 bases and J dropped 5; count of bases not matched to a gene: 12. There are 15 residues in the CDR3. Germline V gene data show CDR1 as LNHDA and CDR2 as SQIVND (reference sequence). In nucleotides, the CDR3 is TGTGCCAGTAGTCTCACCGGGACAGAATTCAACGAGCAGTACTTC. Amino acid sequence: CASSLTGTEFNEQYF.

There are a few counts of this clone. The V and J genes are TRBV12-1 and TRBJ2-7; the DNA was not compared with TRBD1, the D call given in the table. TRBV12-1 is termed a pseudogene. This CDR3 has 16 residues. CDR3 sequence (DNA): TGTGCCAGCAGCTACCACCCCGGGACAGGCAACTACGAGCAGTACTTC. This sequence encodes CASSYHPGTGNYEQYF.

The chain links TRBV9 to TRBJ2-1, with 12 bases lining up with TRBD1. J gave up 6 bases and V 0 bases, and 4 bases lay outside the gene matches. The CDR3 sequence is 16 residues long. Per germline, CDR1 SGDLS and CDR2 YYNGEE. Written as DNA, the CDR3 is TGTGCCAGCAGCGTAGTACCGGGACAGGGGGCCAATGAGCAGTTCTTC. Translation: CASSVVPGQGANEQFF. The full variable domain, completed using reference TRBV9 and TRBJ2-1, is DSGVTQTPKHLITATGQRVTLRCSPRSGDLSVYWYQQSLDQGLQFLIQYYNGEERAKGNILERFSAQQFPDLHSELNLSSLELGDSALYFCASSVVPGQGANEQFFGPGTRLTVL.

This chain joins TRBV29-1 and TRBJ1-3; D might be TRBD1 (5 bases). CDR1 and CDR2 from the germline V gene are SQVTM and ANQGSEA. The ends were cut back, 5 bases at V and 0 bases at J, with 5 bases in the middle. This CDR3 is built from 12 residues. For the CDR3, the DNA is TGCAGCGTTAGGGGCTCTGGAAACACCATATATTTT. Its protein product is CSVRGSGNTIYF.